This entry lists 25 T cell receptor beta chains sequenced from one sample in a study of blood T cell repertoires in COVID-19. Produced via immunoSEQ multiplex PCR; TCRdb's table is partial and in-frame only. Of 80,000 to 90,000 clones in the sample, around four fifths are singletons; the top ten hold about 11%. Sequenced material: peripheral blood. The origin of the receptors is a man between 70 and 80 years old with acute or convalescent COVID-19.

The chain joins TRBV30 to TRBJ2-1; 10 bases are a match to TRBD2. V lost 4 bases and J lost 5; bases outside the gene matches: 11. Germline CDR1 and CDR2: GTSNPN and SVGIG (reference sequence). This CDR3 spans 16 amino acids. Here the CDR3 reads CAWKKGLAGENNEQFF. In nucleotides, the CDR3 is TGTGCCTGGAAGAAGGGGCTAGCGGGGGAAAACAATGAGCAGTTCTTC.

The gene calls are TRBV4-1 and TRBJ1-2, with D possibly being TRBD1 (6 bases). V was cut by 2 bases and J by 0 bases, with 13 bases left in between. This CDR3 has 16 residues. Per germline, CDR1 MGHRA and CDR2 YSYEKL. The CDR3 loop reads CASSQIPEGANYGYTF. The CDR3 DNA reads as TGCGCCAGCAGCCAAATACCCGAGGGGGCTAACTATGGCTACACCTTC.

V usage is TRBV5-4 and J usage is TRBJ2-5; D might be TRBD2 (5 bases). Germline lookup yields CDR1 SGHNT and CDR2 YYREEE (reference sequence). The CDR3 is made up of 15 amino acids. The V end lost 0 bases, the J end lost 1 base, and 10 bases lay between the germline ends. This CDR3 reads CASSLATTTQETQYF. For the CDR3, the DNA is TGTGCCAGCAGCTTGGCGACTACCACCCAAGAGACCCAGTACTTC.

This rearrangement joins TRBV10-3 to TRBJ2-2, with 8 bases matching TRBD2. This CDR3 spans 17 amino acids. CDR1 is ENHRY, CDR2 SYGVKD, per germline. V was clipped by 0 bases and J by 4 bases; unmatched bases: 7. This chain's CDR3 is CAISESSGGMGTGELFF. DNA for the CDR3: TGTGCCATCAGTGAGTCGAGCGGGGGCATGGGCACCGGGGAGCTGTTTTTT.

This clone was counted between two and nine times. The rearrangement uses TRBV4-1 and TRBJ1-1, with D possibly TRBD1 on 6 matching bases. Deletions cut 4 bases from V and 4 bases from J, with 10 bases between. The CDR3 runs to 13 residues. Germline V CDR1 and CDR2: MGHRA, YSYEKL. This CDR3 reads CASSLQGPTEAFF. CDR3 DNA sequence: TGCGCCAGCAGCCTACAGGGACCCACTGAAGCTTTCTTT.

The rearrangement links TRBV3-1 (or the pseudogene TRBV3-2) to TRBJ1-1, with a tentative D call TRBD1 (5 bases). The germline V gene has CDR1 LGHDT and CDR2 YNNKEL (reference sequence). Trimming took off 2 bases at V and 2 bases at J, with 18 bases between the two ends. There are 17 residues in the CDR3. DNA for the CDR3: TGTGCCAGCAGCCAAACTTCTTCTCCGACAGTAAACACTGAAGCTTTCTTT. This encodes CASSQTSSPTVNTEAFF.

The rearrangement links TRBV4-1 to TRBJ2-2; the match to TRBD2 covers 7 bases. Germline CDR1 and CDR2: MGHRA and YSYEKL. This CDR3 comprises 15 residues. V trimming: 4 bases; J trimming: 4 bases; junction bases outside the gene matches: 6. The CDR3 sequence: CASSREWGGTGELFF. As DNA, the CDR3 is TGCGCCAGCAGCCGAGAGTGGGGGGGCACCGGGGAGCTGTTTTTT.

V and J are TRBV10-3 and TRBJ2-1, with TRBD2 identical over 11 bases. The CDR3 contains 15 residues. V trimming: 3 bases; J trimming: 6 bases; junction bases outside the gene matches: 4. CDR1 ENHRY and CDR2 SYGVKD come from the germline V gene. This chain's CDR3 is CAISDTSGGLNEQFF. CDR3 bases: TGTGCCATCAGTGACACTAGCGGGGGCCTCAATGAGCAGTTCTTC.

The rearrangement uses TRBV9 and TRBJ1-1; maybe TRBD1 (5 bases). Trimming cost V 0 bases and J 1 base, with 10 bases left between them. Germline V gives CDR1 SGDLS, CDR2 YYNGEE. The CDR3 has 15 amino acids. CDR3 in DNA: TGTGCCAGCAGCGTAGGGGTCACAGGGAACACTGAAGCTTTCTTT. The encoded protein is CASSVGVTGNTEAFF.

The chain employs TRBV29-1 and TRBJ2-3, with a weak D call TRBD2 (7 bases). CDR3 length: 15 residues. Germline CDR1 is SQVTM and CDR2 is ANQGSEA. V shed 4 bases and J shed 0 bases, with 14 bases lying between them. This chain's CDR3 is CSVVGGAFSTDTQYF. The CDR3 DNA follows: TGCAGCGTTGTAGGGGGGGCCTTCAGCACAGATACGCAGTATTTT.

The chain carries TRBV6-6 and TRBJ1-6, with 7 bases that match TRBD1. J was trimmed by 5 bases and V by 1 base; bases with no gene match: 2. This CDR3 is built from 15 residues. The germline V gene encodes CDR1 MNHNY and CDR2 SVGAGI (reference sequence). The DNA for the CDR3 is TGTGCCAGCAGTTACTACGGGACAGATAATTCACCCCTCCACTTT. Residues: CASSYYGTDNSPLHF.

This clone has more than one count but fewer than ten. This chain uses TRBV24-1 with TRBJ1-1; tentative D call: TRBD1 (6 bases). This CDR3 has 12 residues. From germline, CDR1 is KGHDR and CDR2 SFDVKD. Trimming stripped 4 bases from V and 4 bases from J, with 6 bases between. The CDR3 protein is CATSDRGTEAFF. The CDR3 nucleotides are TGTGCCACCAGTGACAGGGGCACTGAAGCTTTCTTT.

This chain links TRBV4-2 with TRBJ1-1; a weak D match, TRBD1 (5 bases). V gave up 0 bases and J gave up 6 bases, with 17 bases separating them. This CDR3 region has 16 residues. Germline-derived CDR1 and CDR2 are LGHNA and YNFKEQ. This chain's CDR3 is CASSQDRGPTDPEAFF. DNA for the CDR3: TGTGCCAGCAGCCAAGATAGGGGCCCCACTGACCCTGAAGCTTTCTTT.

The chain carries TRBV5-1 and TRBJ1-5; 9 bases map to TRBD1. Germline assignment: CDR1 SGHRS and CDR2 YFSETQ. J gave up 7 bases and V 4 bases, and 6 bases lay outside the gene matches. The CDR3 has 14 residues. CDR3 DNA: TGCGCCAGCAGCGACGGGACAGGGAAACAGCCCCAGCATTTT. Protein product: CASSDGTGKQPQHF.

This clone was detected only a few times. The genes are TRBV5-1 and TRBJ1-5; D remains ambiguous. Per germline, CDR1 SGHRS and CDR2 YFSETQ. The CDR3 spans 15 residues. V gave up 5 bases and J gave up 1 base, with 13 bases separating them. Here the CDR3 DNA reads TGCGCCAGCAGTCCTGGAGGTGGGAGCAATCAGCCCCAGCATTTT. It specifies CASSPGGGSNQPQHF.

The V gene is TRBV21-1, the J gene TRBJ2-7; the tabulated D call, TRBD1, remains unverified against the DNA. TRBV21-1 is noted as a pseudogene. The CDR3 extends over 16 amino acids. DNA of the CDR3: TGTGCCAGCAGCAAAGCCGGGACAGGAATTCCCTACGAGCAGTACTTC. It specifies CASSKAGTGIPYEQYF.

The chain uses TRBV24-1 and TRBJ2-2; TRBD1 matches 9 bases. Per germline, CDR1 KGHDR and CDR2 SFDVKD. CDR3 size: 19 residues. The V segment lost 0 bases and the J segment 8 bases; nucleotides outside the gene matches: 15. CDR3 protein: CATSDLGKSGQGTWGELFF. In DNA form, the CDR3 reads TGTGCCACCAGTGATTTGGGGAAATCGGGACAGGGTACATGGGGGGAGCTGTTTTTT.

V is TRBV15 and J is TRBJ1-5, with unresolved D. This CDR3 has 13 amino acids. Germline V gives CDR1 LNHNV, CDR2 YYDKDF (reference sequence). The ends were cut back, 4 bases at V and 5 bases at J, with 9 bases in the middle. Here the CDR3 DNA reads TGTGCCACCAGCATAAAATCAGATCAGCCCCAGCATTTT. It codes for CATSIKSDQPQHF.

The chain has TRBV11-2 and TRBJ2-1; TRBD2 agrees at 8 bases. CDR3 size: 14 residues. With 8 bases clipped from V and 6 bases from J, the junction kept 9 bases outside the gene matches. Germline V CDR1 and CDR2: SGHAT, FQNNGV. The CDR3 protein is CASSGGRGANEQFF. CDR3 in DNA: TGTGCCAGCTCGGGGGGGCGCGGGGCCAATGAGCAGTTCTTC.

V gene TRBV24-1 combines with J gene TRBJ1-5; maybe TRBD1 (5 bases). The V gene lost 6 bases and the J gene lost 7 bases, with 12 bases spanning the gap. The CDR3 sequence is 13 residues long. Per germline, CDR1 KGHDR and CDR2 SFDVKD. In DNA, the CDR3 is TGTGCCACCAGTAGAGGGGAGGGCCAGCCCCAGCATTTT. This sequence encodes CATSRGEGQPQHF.

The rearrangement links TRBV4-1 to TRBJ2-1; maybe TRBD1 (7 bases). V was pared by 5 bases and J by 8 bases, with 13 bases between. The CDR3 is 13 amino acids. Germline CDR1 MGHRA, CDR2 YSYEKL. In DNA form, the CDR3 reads TGCGCCAGCAGCATTACAGGGGAGGATGAGCAGTTCTTC. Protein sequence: CASSITGEDEQFF.

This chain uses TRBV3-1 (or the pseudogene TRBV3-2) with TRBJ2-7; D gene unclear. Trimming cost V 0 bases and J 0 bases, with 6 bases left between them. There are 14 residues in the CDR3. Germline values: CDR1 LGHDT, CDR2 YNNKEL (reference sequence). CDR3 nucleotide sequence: TGTGCCAGCAGCCAAGATACAGTCTCCTACGAGCAGTACTTC. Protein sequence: CASSQDTVSYEQYF.

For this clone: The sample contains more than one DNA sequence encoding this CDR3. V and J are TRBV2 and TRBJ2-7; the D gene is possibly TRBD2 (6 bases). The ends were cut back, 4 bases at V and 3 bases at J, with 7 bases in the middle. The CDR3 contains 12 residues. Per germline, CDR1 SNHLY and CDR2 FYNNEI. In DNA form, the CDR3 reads TGTGCCAGCAGTGTGGAGGGCTACGAGCAGTACGTC. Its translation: CASSVEGYEQYV.

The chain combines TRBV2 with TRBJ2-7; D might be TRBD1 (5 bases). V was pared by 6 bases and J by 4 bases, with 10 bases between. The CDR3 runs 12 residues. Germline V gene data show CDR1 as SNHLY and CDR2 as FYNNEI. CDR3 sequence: CASRLQVYEQYV. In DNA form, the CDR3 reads TGTGCCAGCAGATTACAGGTTTACGAGCAGTACGTC.

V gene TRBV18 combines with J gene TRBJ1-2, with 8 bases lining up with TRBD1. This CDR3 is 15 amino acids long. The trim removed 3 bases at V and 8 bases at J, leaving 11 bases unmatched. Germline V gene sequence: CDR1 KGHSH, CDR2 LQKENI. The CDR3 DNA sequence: TGTGCCAGCTCACCCTCGACAGGGGAGAGGAAAGGCTACACCTTC. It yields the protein CASSPSTGERKGYTF.